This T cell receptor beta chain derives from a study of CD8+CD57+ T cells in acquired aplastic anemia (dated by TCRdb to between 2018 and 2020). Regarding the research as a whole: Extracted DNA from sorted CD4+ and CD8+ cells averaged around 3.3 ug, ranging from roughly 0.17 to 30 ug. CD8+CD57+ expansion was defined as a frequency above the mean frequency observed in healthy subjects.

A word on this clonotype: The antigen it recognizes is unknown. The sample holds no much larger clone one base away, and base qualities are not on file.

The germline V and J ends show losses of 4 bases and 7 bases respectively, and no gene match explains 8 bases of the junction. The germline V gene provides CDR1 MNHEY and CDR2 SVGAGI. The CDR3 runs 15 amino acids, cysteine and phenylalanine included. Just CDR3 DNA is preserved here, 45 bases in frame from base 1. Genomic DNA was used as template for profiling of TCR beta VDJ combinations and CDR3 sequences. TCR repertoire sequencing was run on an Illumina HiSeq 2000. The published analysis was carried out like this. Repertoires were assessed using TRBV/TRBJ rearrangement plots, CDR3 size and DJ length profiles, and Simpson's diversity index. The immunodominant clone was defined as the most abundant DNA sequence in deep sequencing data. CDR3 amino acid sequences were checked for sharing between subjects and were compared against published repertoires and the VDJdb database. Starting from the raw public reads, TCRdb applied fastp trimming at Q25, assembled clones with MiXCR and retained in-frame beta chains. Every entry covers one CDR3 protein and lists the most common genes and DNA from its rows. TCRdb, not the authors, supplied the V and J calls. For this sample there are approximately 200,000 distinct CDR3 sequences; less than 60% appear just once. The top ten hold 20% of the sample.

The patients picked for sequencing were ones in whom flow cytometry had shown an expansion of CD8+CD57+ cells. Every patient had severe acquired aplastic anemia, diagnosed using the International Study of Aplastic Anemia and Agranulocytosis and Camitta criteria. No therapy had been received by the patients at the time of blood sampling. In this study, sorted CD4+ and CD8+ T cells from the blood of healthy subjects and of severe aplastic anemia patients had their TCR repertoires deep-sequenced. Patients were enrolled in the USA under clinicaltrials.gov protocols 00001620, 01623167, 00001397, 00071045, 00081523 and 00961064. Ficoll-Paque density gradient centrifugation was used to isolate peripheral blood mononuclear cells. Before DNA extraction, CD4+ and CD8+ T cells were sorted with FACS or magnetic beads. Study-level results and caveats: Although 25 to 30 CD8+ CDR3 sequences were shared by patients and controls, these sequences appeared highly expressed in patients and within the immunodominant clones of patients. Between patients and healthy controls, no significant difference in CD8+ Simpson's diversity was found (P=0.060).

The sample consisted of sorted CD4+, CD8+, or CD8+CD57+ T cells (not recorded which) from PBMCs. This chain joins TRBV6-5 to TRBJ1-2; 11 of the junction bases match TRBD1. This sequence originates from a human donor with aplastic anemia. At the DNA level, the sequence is TGTGCCAGCAGTTGCATCGGACAGGGGGCTTGTGGCTACACCTTC. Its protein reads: CASSCIGQGACGYTF.